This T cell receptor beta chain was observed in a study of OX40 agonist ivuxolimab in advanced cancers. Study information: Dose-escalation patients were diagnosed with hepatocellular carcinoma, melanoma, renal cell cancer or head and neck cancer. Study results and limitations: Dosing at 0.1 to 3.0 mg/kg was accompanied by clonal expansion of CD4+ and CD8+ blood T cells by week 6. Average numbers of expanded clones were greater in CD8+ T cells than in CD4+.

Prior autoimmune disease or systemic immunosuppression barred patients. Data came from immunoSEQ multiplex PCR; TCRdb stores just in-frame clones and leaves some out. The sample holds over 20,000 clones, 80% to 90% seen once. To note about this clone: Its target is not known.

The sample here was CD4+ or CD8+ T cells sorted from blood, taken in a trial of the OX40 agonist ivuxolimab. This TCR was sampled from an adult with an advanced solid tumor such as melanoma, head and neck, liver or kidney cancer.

CDR3 in amino acids: CASSRQGGYGELFF. CDR3 nucleotides: TGTGCCAGCAGCCGACAAGGGGGCTACGGGGAGCTGTTTTTT. The V gene is TRBV7-9, the J gene TRBJ2-2; 7 bases agree with TRBD1. The V gene's germline CDR1 is SEHNR and CDR2 FQNEAQ (reference sequence). Unmatched junction bases numbered 7, after V lost 5 bases and J lost 7 bases. There are 14 residues in the CDR3.